This entry lists 10 T cell receptor beta chains sequenced from one sample in a study of identical twins. In TCRdb, the 5' RACE reads were re-called with MiXCR into one record per CDR3 protein. The table shows fewer than 800,000 distinct CDR3 sequences, with roughly 6.6% occurring only once. These data are also associated with another study on yellow fever vaccine responses in identical twins.

Sequencing was carried out using PBMCs. These receptor sequences come from a woman aged 18-29 years in good health.

In its sample, this clonotype was seen a few times. DNA for the CDR3: TGTGCCAGCAGCCTAATGCCTAGCGGTACCTACGAGCAGTACTTC. Its protein product is CASSLMPSGTYEQYF. The rearrangement links TRBV7-9 to TRBJ2-7; 7 bases match TRBD2. CDR3 length equals 15 residues. V lost 5 bases, J lost 2 bases, and 9 bases stayed unmatched. CDR1 is SEHNR, CDR2 FQNEAQ, per germline (reference sequence).

This clonotype has a handful of counts. The V and J genes are TRBV4-2 and TRBJ1-2; 7 bases map to TRBD1. The CDR3 is 16 amino acids. In germline, CDR1 is LGHNA, CDR2 YNFKEQ. V was clipped by 0 bases and J by 5 bases; unmatched bases: 9. CDR3 sequence reads: CASSQDPGTDPYGYTF. For the CDR3, the DNA is TGTGCCAGCAGCCAAGATCCCGGGACAGACCCTTATGGCTACACCTTC.

This clonotype appeared many times. Here the CDR3 reads CSATTRPGGTGELFF. CDR3 DNA: TGCAGTGCTACGACCCGTCCAGGGGGAACCGGGGAGCTGTTTTTT. The rearrangement uses TRBV20-1 and TRBJ2-2; 7 bases align to TRBD1. J was trimmed by 5 bases and V by 4 bases; bases with no gene match: 10. This CDR3 has 15 amino acids. Germline V lookup: CDR1 DFQATT, CDR2 SNEGSKA (reference sequence).

The chain combines TRBV10-3 with TRBJ2-6, with D tentatively TRBD1 (6 bases). V shed 3 bases and J shed 0 bases, with 21 bases lying between them. This CDR3 spans 20 amino acids. The V gene's germline CDR1 is ENHRY and CDR2 SYGVKD. The CDR3 DNA follows: TGTGCCATCAGTGACCTCAATCCGGGACAACGAACCTCTGGGGCCAACGTCCTGACTTTC. This translates into CAISDLNPGQRTSGANVLTF.

The table lists this clonotype with many counts. The chain couples TRBV20-1 to TRBJ1-6; TRBD1 matches 8 bases. The CDR3 spans 17 residues. Germline CDR1 is DFQATT and CDR2 is SNEGSKA (reference sequence). V trimming: 6 bases; J trimming: 9 bases; junction bases outside the gene matches: 19. CDR3 DNA sequence: TGCAGTGCCTACGAAACCATACTGACAGGGGTTAGTTCACCCCTCCACTTT. Its translation: CSAYETILTGVSSPLHF.

The sample holds many counts of this clonotype. This chain uses TRBV7-2 with TRBJ1-5; D uncertain. The CDR3 sequence is 16 residues long. Germline V gives CDR1 SGHTA, CDR2 FQGNSA. Trimming cost V 3 bases and J 0 bases, with 12 bases left between them. Here the CDR3 reads CASSFFVGSSNQPQHF. CDR3 nucleotide sequence: TGTGCCAGCAGCTTCTTTGTGGGGTCTAGCAATCAGCCCCAGCATTTT.

Many counts were recorded for this clonotype. The genes are TRBV10-3 and TRBJ1-6; D perhaps matches TRBD1 (5 bases). The CDR3 is made up of 16 amino acids. The germline V and J ends were trimmed by 6 bases and 4 bases, with 16 bases remaining between them. The germline V gene has CDR1 ENHRY and CDR2 SYGVKD. The CDR3 sequence is CAISNRDRGYNSPLHF. DNA for the CDR3: TGTGCCATCAGCAACCGGGACCGAGGATATAATTCACCCCTCCACTTT.

This clonotype was picked up a small number of times. The CDR3 region has the DNA TGTGCCAGCAGTTTTAATCTCAATGAGCAGTTCTTC. This gives the protein CASSFNLNEQFF. V and J are TRBV12-3 or TRBV12-4 and TRBJ2-1; D ambiguous. The CDR3 runs 12 residues. V was clipped by 3 bases and J by 6 bases, with 6 bases between them.

This clonotype was detected ten times or more. The rearrangement uses TRBV12-3 or TRBV12-4 and TRBJ2-3, with 7 bases that match TRBD2. J lost 3 bases, V lost 2 bases, and 2 bases had no gene match. The CDR3 consists of 14 residues. Here the CDR3 DNA reads TGTGCCAGCAGTTTAAGGGGACTAACAGATACGCAGTATTTT. This translates into CASSLRGLTDTQYF.

The gene calls are TRBV5-6 and TRBJ2-5; D is perhaps TRBD2 (6 bases). Germline lookup yields CDR1 SGHDT and CDR2 YYEEEE. V was trimmed by 4 bases and J by 2 bases, leaving 18 bases between them. CDR3 size: 16 residues. The CDR3 DNA is TGTGCCAGCAGCCGCCTGGGTAGCGGCTCTCAAGAGACCCAGTACTTC. This gives the protein CASSRLGSGSQETQYF.